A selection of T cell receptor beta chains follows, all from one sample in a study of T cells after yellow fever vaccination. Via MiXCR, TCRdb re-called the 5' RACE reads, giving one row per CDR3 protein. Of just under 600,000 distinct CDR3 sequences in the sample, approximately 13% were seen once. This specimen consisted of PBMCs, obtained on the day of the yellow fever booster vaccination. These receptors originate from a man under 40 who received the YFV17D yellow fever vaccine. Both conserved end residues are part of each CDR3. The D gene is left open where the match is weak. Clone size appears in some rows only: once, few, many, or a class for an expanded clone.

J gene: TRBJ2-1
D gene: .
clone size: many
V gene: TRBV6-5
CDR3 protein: CASSSPNSGEREQFF
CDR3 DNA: TGTGCCAGCAGCTCACCGAATTCCGGGGAAAGGGAGCAGTTCTTC

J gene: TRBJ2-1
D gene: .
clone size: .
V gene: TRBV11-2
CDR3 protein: CASSLVVQRAGAYNEQFF
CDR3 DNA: TGTGCCAGCAGCTTAGTCGTACAGAGGGCGGGCGCCTACAATGAGCAGTTCTTC

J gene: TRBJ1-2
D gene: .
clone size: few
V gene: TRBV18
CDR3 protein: CASSPNSGDLGYDGYTF
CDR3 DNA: TGTGCCAGCTCACCAAACTCAGGGGATCTTGGATATGACGGCTACACCTTC

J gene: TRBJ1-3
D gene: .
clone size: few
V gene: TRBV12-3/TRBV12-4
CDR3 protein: CASSGQHGNTIYF
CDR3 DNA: TGTGCCAGCAGCGGGCAGCATGGAAACACCATATATTTT

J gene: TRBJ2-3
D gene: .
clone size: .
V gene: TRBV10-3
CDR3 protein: CAISGERAPADTQYF
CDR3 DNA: TGTGCCATCAGTGGGGAAAGGGCACCCGCAGATACGCAGTATTTT

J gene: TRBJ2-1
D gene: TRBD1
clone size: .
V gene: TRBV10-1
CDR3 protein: CASSEGTGLGEQFF
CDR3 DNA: TGCGCAAGCAGTGAAGGGACAGGGCTTGGAGAGCAGTTCTTC

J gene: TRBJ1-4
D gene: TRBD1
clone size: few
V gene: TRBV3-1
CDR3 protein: CASSPERTGTGDEKLFF
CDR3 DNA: TGTGCCAGCAGCCCTGAACGTACCGGGACAGGGGACGAAAAACTGTTTTTT

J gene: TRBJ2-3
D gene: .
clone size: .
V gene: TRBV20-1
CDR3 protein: CSARRGGPTDTQYF
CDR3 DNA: TGCAGTGCCAGGCGGGGCGGGCCGACAGATACGCAGTATTTT

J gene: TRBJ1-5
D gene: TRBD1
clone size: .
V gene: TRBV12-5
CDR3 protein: CASGSGQGVYQPQHF
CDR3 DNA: TGTGCTAGTGGTTCGGGACAGGGGGTATATCAGCCCCAGCATTTT

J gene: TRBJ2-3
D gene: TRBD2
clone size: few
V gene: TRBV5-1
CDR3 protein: CASSTGLADRTDTQYF
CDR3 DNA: TGCGCCAGCAGCACGGGACTAGCGGACCGCACAGATACGCAGTATTTT